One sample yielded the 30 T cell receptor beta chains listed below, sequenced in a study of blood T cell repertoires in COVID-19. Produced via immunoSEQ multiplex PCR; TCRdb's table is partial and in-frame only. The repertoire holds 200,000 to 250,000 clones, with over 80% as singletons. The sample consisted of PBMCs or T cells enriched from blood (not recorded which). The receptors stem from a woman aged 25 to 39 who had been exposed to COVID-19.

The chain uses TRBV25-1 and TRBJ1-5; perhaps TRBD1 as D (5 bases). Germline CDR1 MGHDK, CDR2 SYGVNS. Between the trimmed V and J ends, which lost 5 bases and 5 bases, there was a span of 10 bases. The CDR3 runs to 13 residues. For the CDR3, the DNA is TGTGCCAGCAGTAATCAGGGCTATCAGCCCCAGCATTTT. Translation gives CASSNQGYQPQHF.

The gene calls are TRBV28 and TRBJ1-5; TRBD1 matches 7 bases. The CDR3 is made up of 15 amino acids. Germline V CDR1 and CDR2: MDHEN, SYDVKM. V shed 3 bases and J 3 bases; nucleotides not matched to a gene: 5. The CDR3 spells CASSLGTVSNQPQHF. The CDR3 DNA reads TGTGCCAGCAGTTTGGGGACAGTGTCCAATCAGCCCCAGCATTTT.

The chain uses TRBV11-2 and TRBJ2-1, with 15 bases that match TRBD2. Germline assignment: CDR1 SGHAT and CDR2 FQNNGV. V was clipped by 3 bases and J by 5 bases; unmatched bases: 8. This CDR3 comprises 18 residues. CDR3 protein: CASSFGLAGGPGNNEQFF. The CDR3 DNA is TGTGCCAGCAGCTTTGGACTAGCGGGAGGGCCCGGGAACAATGAGCAGTTCTTC.

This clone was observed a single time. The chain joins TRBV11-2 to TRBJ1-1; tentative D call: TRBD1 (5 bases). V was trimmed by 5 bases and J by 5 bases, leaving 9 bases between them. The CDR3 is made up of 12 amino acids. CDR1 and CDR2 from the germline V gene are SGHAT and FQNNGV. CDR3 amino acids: CASSPGGTEAFF. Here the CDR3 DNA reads TGTGCCAGCAGCCCGGGGGGGACTGAAGCTTTCTTT.

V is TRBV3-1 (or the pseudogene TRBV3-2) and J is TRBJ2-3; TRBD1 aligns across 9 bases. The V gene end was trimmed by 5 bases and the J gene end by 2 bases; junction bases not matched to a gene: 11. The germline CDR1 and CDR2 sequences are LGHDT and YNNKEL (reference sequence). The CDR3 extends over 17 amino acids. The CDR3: CASSALYRGLSTDTQYF. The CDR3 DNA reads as TGTGCCAGCAGCGCACTATACAGGGGGCTCTCCACAGATACGCAGTATTTT.

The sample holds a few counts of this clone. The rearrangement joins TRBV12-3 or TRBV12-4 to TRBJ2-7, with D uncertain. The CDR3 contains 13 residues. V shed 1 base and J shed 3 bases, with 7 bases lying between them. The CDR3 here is CASSLGAVYEQYF. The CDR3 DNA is TGTGCCAGCAGTTTAGGGGCAGTCTACGAGCAGTACTTC.

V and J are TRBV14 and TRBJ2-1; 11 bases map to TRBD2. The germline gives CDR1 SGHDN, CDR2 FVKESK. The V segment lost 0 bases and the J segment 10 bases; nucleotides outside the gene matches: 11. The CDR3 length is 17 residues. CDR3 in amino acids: CASSQDVLAGVYGEQFF. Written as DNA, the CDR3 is TGTGCCAGCAGCCAAGATGTACTAGCGGGAGTCTATGGCGAGCAGTTCTTC.

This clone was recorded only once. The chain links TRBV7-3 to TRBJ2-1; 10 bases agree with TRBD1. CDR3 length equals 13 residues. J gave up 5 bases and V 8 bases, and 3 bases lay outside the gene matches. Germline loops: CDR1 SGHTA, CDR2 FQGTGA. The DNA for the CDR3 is TGTGCCAGCTCCGGGACAGGGGACAATGAGCAGTTCTTC. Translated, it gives CASSGTGDNEQFF.

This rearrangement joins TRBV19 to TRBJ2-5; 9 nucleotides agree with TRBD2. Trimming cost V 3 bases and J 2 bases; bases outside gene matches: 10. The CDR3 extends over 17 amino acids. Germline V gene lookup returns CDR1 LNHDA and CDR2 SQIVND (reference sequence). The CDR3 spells CASSIGPGGGGQETQYF. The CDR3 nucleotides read TGTGCCAGTAGTATCGGCCCTGGCGGGGGGGGTCAAGAGACCCAGTACTTC.

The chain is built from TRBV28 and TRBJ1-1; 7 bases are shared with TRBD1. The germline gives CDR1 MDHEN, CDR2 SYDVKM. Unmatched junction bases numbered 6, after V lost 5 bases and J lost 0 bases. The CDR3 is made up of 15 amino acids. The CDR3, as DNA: TGTGCCAGCAGTCCCCGGGACAGCATGAACACTGAAGCTTTCTTT. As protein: CASSPRDSMNTEAFF.

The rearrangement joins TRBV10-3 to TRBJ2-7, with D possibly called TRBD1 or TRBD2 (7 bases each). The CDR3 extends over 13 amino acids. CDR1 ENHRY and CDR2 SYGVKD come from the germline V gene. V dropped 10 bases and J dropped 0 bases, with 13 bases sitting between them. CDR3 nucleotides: TGTGCCACCAGCGGGACAGCCTCCTACGAGCAGTACTTC. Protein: CATSGTASYEQYF.

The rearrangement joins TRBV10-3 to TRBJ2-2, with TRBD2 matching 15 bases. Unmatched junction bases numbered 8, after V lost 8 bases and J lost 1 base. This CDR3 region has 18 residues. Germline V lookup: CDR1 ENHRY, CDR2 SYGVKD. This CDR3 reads CAILPGLAGGMNTGELFF. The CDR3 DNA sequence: TGTGCCATCCTTCCGGGACTAGCGGGAGGAATGAACACCGGGGAGCTGTTTTTT.

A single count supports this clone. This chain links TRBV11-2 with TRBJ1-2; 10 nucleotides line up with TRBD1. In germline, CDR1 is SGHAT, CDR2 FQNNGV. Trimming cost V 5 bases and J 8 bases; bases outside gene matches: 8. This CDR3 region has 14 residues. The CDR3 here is CASSPRQGAQGYTF. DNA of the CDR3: TGTGCCAGCAGCCCCCGACAGGGGGCGCAGGGCTACACCTTC.

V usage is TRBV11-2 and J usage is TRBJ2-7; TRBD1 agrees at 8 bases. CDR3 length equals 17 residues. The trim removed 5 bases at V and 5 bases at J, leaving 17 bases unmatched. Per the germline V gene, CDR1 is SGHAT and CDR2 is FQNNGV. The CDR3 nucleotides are TGTGCCAGCAGCCTCTTAGGGTGGCAGGGGGCCTTCGACGAGCAGTACTTC. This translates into CASSLLGWQGAFDEQYF.

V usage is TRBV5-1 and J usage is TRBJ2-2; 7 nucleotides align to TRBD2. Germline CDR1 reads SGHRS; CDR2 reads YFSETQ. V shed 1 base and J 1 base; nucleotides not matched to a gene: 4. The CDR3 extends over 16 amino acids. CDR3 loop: CASSLYASGNTGELFF. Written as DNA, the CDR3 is TGCGCCAGCAGCTTGTACGCTAGCGGGAACACCGGGGAGCTGTTTTTT.

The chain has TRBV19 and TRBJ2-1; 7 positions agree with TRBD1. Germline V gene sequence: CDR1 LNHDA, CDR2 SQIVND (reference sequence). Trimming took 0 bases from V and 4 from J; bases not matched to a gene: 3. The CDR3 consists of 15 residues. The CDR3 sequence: CASSIDKGAYNEQFF. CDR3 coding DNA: TGTGCCAGTAGTATAGACAAGGGGGCTTACAATGAGCAGTTCTTC. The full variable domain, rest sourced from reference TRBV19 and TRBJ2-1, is DGGITQSPKYLFRKEGQNVTLSCEQNLNHDAMYWYRQDPGQGLRLIYYSQIVNDFQKGDIAEGYSVSREKKESFPLTVTSAQKNPTAFYLCASSIDKGAYNEQFFGPGTRLTVL.

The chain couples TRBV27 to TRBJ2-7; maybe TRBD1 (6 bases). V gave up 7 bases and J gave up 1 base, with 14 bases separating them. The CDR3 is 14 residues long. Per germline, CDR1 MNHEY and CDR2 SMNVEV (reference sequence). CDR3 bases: TGTGCCAGCAACCCCGGGACACAATCCTACGAGCAGTACTTC. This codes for CASNPGTQSYEQYF.

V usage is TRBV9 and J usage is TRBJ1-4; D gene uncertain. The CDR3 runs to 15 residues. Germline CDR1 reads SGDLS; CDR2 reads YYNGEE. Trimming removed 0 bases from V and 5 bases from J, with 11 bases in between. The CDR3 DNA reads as TGTGCCAGCAGCGTAGGTTTAGGGAGAAATGAAAAACTGTTTTTT. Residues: CASSVGLGRNEKLFF.

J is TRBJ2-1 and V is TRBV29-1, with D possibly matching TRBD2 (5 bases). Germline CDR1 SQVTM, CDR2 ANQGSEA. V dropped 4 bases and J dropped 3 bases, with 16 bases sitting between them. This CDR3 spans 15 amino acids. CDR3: CSVVGVPSGYNEQFF. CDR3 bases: TGCAGCGTTGTGGGAGTGCCCTCTGGCTACAATGAGCAGTTCTTC.

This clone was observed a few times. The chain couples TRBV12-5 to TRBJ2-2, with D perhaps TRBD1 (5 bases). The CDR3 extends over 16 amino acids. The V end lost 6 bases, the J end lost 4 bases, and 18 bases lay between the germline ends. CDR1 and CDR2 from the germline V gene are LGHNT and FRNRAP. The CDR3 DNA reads TGTGCTAGTGGGACTCGGACACTCAACCTCACCGGGGAGCTGTTTTTT. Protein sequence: CASGTRTLNLTGELFF.

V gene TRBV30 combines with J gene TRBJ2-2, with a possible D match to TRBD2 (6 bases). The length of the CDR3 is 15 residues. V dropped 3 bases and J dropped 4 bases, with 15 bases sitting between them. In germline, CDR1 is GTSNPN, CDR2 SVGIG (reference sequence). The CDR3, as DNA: TGTGCCTGGAGGCGGGAAGGTCCTCGCACCGGGGAGCTGTTTTTT. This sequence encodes CAWRREGPRTGELFF.

The CDR3 spells CASSLDSLAGEGYEQFF. The CDR3 DNA reads as TGTGCCAGCAGCCTGGATTCTCTAGCGGGAGAGGGTTATGAGCAGTTCTTC. The chain couples TRBV7-2 to TRBJ2-1, with 10 nucleotides matching TRBD2. This CDR3 contains 17 residues. Germline assignment: CDR1 SGHTA and CDR2 FQGNSA. Losses at the gene ends were 5 bases for V and 8 bases for J; bases not matched to a gene: 15.

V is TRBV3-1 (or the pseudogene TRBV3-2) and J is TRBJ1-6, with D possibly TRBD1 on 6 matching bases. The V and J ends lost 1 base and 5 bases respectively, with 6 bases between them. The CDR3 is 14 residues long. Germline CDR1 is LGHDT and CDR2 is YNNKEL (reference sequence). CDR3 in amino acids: CASSQGTDNSPLHF. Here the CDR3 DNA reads TGTGCCAGCAGCCAAGGGACAGATAATTCACCCCTCCACTTT.

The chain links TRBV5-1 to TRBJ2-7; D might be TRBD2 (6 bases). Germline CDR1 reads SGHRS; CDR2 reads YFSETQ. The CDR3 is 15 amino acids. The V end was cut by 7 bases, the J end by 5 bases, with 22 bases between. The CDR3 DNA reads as TGCGCCAGCGGCCTCACGGAGGGAGGAAGGAACGAGCAGTACTTC. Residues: CASGLTEGGRNEQYF.

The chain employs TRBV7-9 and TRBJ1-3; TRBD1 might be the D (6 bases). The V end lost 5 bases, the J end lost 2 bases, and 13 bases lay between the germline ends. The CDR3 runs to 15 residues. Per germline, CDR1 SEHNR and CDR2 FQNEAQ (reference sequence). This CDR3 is CASSPTGLAGNTIYF. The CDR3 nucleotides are TGTGCCAGCAGCCCAACAGGGCTTGCTGGAAACACCATATATTTT. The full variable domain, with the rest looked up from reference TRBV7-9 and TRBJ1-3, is DTGVSQNPRHKITKRGQNVTFRCDPISEHNRLYWYRQTLGQGPEFLTYFQNEAQLEKSRLLSDRFSAERPKGSFSTLEIQRTEQGDSAMYLCASSPTGLAGNTIYFGEGSWLTVV.

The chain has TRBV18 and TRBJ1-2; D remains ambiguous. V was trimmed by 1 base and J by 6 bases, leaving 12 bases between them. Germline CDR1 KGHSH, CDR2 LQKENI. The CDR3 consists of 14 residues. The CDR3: CASSPLTAEHGYTF. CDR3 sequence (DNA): TGTGCCAGCTCACCACTCACAGCGGAACATGGCTACACCTTC. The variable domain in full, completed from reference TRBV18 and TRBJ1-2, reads NAGVMQNPRHLVRRRGQEARLRCSPMKGHSHVYWYRQLPEEGLKFMVYLQKENIIDESGMPKERFSAEFPKEGPSILRIQQVVRGDSAAYFCASSPLTAEHGYTFGSGTRLTVV.

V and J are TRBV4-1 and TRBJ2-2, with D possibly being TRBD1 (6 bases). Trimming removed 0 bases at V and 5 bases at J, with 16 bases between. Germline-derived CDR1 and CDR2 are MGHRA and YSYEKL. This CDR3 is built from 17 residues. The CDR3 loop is CASSQDLSGTQTGELFF. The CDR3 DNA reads TGCGCCAGCAGCCAAGATCTGTCAGGGACACAGACCGGGGAGCTGTTTTTT.

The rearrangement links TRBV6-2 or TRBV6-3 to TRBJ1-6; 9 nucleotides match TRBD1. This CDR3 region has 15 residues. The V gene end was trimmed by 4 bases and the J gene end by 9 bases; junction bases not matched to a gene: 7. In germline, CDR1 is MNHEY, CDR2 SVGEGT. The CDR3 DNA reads TGTGCCAGCAGTTCCCGGACAGGGGAGGGTTCACCCCTCCACTTT. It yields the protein CASSSRTGEGSPLHF.

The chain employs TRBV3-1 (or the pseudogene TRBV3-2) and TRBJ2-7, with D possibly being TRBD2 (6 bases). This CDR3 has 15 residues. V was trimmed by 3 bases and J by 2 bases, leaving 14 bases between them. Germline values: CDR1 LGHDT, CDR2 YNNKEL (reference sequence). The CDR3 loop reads CASSQATGRAYEQYF. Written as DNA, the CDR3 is TGTGCCAGCAGCCAGGCCACCGGGAGAGCCTACGAGCAGTACTTC.

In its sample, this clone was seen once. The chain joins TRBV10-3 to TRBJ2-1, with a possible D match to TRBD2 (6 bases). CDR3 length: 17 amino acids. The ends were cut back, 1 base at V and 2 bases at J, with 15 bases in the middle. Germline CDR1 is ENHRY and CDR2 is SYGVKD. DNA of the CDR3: TGTGCCATCAGTGAGTTCGTGTCGGGAGAAGCCTACAATGAGCAGTTCTTC. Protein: CAISEFVSGEAYNEQFF.